The rows below give T cell receptor beta chains drawn from one sample of a study of T cell repertoires in cytomegalovirus infection. TCRdb re-derived calls from the reads in MiXCR, one entry per CDR3 protein. Of 300,000 or so distinct CDR3 sequences listed, around 9.1% were seen once; the top ten hold approximately 2.3%. The sample consisted of PBMCs. The receptors come from a human donor in good health (CMV status not recorded). Some clones in this sample may be carry-over from other donors' samples. Each CDR3 is given with its conserved first and last residue. Fields, in order: D gene, V gene, J gene, clone size, CDR3 DNA, CDR3 protein. A D gene is named only where the DNA matches it firmly. Clone size is not always given. Where it is, it says once, few, many or a class for expanded clones.

>TRBD1|TRBV7-6|TRBJ2-2|many
TGTGCCAGCAGCCCCGGGACAGTGGATTCCGGGGAGCTGTTTTTT
CASSPGTVDSGELFF
>TRBD2|TRBV4-3|TRBJ2-3|many
TGCGCCAGCAGCCAAACTAGCGGGGGGGCCACAGATACGCAGTATTTT
CASSQTSGGATDTQYF
>TRBD1|TRBV12-3/TRBV12-4|TRBJ1-1|-
TGTGCCAGCAGTACCCGGGACAGGGGGCTTGAGGACACTGAAGCTTTCTTT
CASSTRDRGLEDTEAFF
>TRBD1|TRBV5-6|TRBJ1-1|-
TGTGCCAGCAGCTACGGGACAGGGGTTCGTGGAGCTTTCTTT
CASSYGTGVRGAFF
>TRBD1|TRBV18|TRBJ2-1|many
TGTGCCAGCTCGCCAGGAGGACAGGGTGCCTACAATGAGCAGTTCTTC
CASSPGGQGAYNEQFF
>-|TRBV19|TRBJ1-1|many
TGTGCCACCTTAGGGAGAGGAAGGAACACTGAAGCTTTCTTT
CATLGRGRNTEAFF
>-|TRBV5-1|TRBJ2-7|many
TGCGCCAGCAGCTTGGAGGGGTACGCCTACGAGCAGTACTTC
CASSLEGYAYEQYF
>-|TRBV4-2|TRBJ2-1|many
TGTGCCAGCAGCCAAGAAAGGCTTCTCTCATACAATGAGCAGTTCTTC
CASSQERLLSYNEQFF
>TRBD1|TRBV2|TRBJ2-1|-
TGTGCCAGCAGTGAAGCGCGTACAGGGGGACTGTTCTTC
CASSEARTGGLFF
>-|TRBV7-7|TRBJ1-1|many
TGTGCTAGCAGCTTAGAGGTGAACACTGAAGCTTTCTTT
CASSLEVNTEAFF
>TRBD2|TRBV9|TRBJ2-1|few
TGTGCCAGCAGCGCCAGCGGGGGCTCAAGCTCCTACAATGAGCAGTTCTTC
CASSASGGSSSYNEQFF
>-|TRBV5-6|TRBJ1-2|many
TGTGCCAGCAGCCCCCGGGGTCCTGACTATGGCTACACCTTC
CASSPRGPDYGYTF
>TRBD1|TRBV19|TRBJ1-1|few
TGTGCCAGTAGTCCCCTCTACAGGGGGGCGCTGAGCACTGAAGCTTTCTTT
CASSPLYRGALSTEAFF
>-|TRBV7-2|TRBJ2-5|many
TGTGCCAGCAGCGAAGAGGGGGGAGAGACCCAGTACTTC
CASSEEGGETQYF
>-|TRBV20-1|TRBJ1-1|-
TGCAGTGCTAGAGATACGGGGGTTGGTGAAGCTTTCTTT
CSARDTGVGEAFF
>-|TRBV7-2|TRBJ2-1|many
TGTGCCAGCAGCTTAAGACGGGGGTCGTCCAATGAGCAGTTCTTC
CASSLRRGSSNEQFF
>-|TRBV20-1|TRBJ1-4|few
TGCAGTGCTAGAGATCACGCTGGGAAACTGTTTTTT
CSARDHAGKLFF
>-|TRBV2|TRBJ1-6|-
TGTGCCAGCAGAGAAAGGTTTTCACCCCTCCACTTT
CASRERFSPLHF
>-|TRBV6-1|TRBJ1-6|many
TGTGCCAGCCACCGAACAGCCAATAATTCACCCCTCCACTTT
CASHRTANNSPLHF
>-|TRBV4-1|TRBJ1-4|-
TGCGCCAGCAGCCAGAAGCCAGCTAATGAAAAACTGTTTTTT
CASSQKPANEKLFF
>-|TRBV12-3/TRBV12-4|TRBJ2-7|many
TGTGCCAGCACCGAAAGAATTGGTTCCGGGATCTCCACCTACGAGCAGTACTTC
CASTERIGSGISTYEQYF
>TRBD1|TRBV20-1|TRBJ1-2|-
TGCAGTGCTAGGCCAGGGGGCTATGGCTACACCTTC
CSARPGGYGYTF
>TRBD2|TRBV7-2|TRBJ2-1|many
TGTGCCAGCAGCTTAGCGGTAACACGGCTAGCGGAGCTCAATGAGCAGTTCTTC
CASSLAVTRLAELNEQFF
>-|TRBV2|TRBJ2-6|-
TGTGCCAGCCACAGGATCAGCTCTGGGGCCAACGTCCTGACTTTC
CASHRISSGANVLTF
>-|TRBV25-1|TRBJ2-5|few
TGTGCCAGCAGTGAATATACAGAGACCCAGTACTTC
CASSEYTETQYF
>TRBD1|TRBV18|TRBJ1-1|-
TGTGCCAGCTCACCCGGACAGGGGGCTTTTAACACTGAAGCTTTCTTT
CASSPGQGAFNTEAFF
>-|TRBV7-2|TRBJ1-5|many
TGTGCCAGCAGCTTAGGTCCCGGGAGGGGTCAGCCCCAGCATTTT
CASSLGPGRGQPQHF
>TRBD2|TRBV6-2/TRBV6-3|TRBJ2-3|-
TGTGCCAGCAGCTTTAATGCCCGACGAGCGGGGGAGGCTGATACGCAGTATTTT
CASSFNARRAGEADTQYF
>TRBD1|TRBV20-1|TRBJ1-1|few
TGCAGTCTTAGAGATCAGGGGGGGACCACTGAAGCTTTCTTT
CSLRDQGGTTEAFF
>-|TRBV7-8|TRBJ2-1|many
TGTGCCAGCAGCTCCGGGACCATTTTGGATGAGCAGTTCTTC
CASSSGTILDEQFF
>-|TRBV4-3|TRBJ1-2|many
TGCGCCAGCAGCCAAGAGGGAGCGAGCCTGGGCTACACCTTC
CASSQEGASLGYTF
>TRBD1|TRBV14|TRBJ1-6|many
TGTGCCAGCAGCCAAAGACAGGGAGGTTATTCACCCCTCCACTTT
CASSQRQGGYSPLHF
>-|TRBV10-3|TRBJ1-5|many
TGTGCCATCAGTGCAGGGTACAGCAATCAGCCCCAGCATTTT
CAISAGYSNQPQHF
>-|TRBV12-3/TRBV12-4|TRBJ1-2|many
TGTGCCAGCAGTTTGTCAGGGGTCTATGGCTACACCTTC
CASSLSGVYGYTF
>-|TRBV6-6|TRBJ1-4|-
TGTGCCAGCAGCCAGCCCGATGGGTTTCGGGAAAAACTGTTTTTT
CASSQPDGFREKLFF
>TRBD2|TRBV6-5|TRBJ2-3|many
TGTGCCAGCAGGGTTCGGGGGGGGGGGTTGGCAGATACGCAGTATTTT
CASRVRGGGLADTQYF
>-|TRBV28|TRBJ1-6|many
TGTGCCGCTATTCCGGGGGGCCTCCGGGAAAGTGCTTCACCCCTCCACTTT
CAAIPGGLRESASPLHF
>-|TRBV12-5|TRBJ1-2|-
TGTGCTAGTGGCTCTGACGGCCCCTTGGAGTCCTATGGCTACACCTTC
CASGSDGPLESYGYTF
>-|TRBV7-2|TRBJ1-6|many
TGTGCCAGCAGCTTAGGGGTAACTAATTCACCCCTCCACTTT
CASSLGVTNSPLHF
>-|TRBV28|TRBJ1-1|many
TGTGCCAGCACTCAAGGCGGGGTGGACACTGAAGCTTTCTTT
CASTQGGVDTEAFF
>-|TRBV18|TRBJ2-7|-
TGTGCCAGCTCACCACCTCCGGGACGGACTTACTACGAGCAGTACTTC
CASSPPPGRTYYEQYF
>TRBD1|TRBV20-1|TRBJ2-1|many
TGCAGTGCTCCCCGAACCGGGACAGGGTTCAGTGAGCAGTTCTTC
CSAPRTGTGFSEQFF
>-|TRBV20-1|TRBJ2-5|-
TGCAGTGCTTATAGCCCCATCGTTTCCGGGGAGACCCAGTACTTC
CSAYSPIVSGETQYF
>TRBD1|TRBV4-2|TRBJ2-2|many
TGTGCCAGCAGCCAATTACAGACAGGGACGAACACCGGGGAGCTGTTTTTT
CASSQLQTGTNTGELFF
>-|TRBV20-1|TRBJ2-5|-
TGCAGTGCTAGGGGGTTCGAACTCCCCTCAGAGACCCAGTACTTC
CSARGFELPSETQYF
>-|TRBV7-6|TRBJ1-2|many
TGTGCCAGCAGCCACATTGAGGGAGGCTATGGCTACACCTTC
CASSHIEGGYGYTF
>-|TRBV7-2|TRBJ1-2|few
TGTGCCAGCAGCAAAGAGGGGTGGGGGCGCAAAGGCTACACCTTC
CASSKEGWGRKGYTF